The entry below describes one T cell receptor (beta chain). This clonotype was detected only a few times. No cognate antigen has been identified for it. No per-base quality is available; no much larger clone lies one base away. This entry comes from a study of T-cell memory formation after mild COVID-19 (dated by TCRdb to the early 2020s). The study in broad terms: TCR sequence clusters from the two donors were found to be largely donor specific. In two donors, T-cell clones that expanded and contracted after mild COVID-19 were followed by sequencing TCRalpha and TCRbeta repertoires longitudinally. The cohort comprised two young, previously healthy adult volunteers, one female and one male. Points the paper makes about the study in general: Contracting CD4+ clones were located mainly in the CM and EM memory subsets, whereas CD8+ clones were found to be enriched in EMRA. From day 15 to 85, contracting clones showed balanced CD4/CD8 phenotypes, whereas a second wave of clones that expanded from day 15 to 37 leaned towards CD4+. Only two mild cases were covered in the study, and larger cohorts including severe cases with pre-infection samples were considered necessary. The second-wave clones that peaked on day 37 were not confirmed to be SARS-CoV-2 specific. Some responding clones were found in pre-infection memory, which suggests that pre-existing cross-reactive memory T cells took part in the SARS-CoV-2 response.

TCRdb shows the sequencer as Illumina NovaSeq 6000. TCRalpha and TCRbeta cDNA libraries were constructed by 5'RACE with constant-segment primers, with sample barcodes and unique molecular identifiers being introduced. Trizol reagent was used to extract RNA from every sample. Library amplification was performed in two PCR steps, and a second sample barcode and Illumina TruSeq adapters were introduced in the second step. The libraries were sequenced on an Illumina NovaSeq using 2 x 150 bp paired-end reads. The authors' pipeline ran thus. With migec v1.2.7, reads were demultiplexed and then collapsed into UMI-guided consensus sequences. Using mixcr v2.1.11, the UMI consensuses were aligned to TRA and TRB V and J templates and assembled into clonotypes. Clonotypes were classified as expanded or contracted when called significant by both edgeR and NoisET, with noise models trained on biological replicates. edgeR calls used a false discovery rate-adjusted p below 0.01 and a log2 fold-change threshold of 1. PCA with hierarchical clustering of max-normalized trajectories of the 1000 most abundant clonotypes was used as exploratory dynamics analysis. Separately sequenced CD4+ and CD8+ repertoires were used to assign a CD4 or CD8 phenotype to each responding clone. TCRdb took the public reads, trimmed them with fastp at Q25, ran MiXCR for clone calling and kept in-frame beta chains. Rows with one shared CDR3 protein collapse into an entry with the most common genes and DNA. What appears here as the V and J calls and clone size reflects TCRdb's work, not the paper's. The sample includes fewer than 250,000 distinct CDR3 sequences, with about 17% observed a single time. The ten largest account for roughly 2.6% of the sample.

Ficoll-Paque density gradient centrifugation was used to isolate PBMCs. The receptor's source is an adult woman who had mild COVID-19 (a few samples of this study predate the infection). The sample titles of this study are shuffled in the database, so cell type and time point are left out; the donor was told from shared clones. The sample taken for sequencing was PBMCs or a T cell subset sorted from them (not recorded which).

In nucleotides, the sequence is TGCAGTGCTAGAGATGCGGAGACAGGGCTCGATGAGCAGTTCTTC. This is translated as CSARDAETGLDEQFF. The rearrangement combines TRBV20-1 with TRBJ2-1, with 7 central nucleotides matching TRBD1. CDR3 length: 15 amino acids, cysteine to phenylalanine. The retained sequence is limited to the CDR3, 45 bases, with the frame set at the first base. Trimming accounts for 0 bases at V and 8 bases at J, while the number of junction bases matched to no gene is 10. Taken from the germline V gene (reference sequence), the CDR1 and CDR2 loops are DFQATT and SNEGSKA.